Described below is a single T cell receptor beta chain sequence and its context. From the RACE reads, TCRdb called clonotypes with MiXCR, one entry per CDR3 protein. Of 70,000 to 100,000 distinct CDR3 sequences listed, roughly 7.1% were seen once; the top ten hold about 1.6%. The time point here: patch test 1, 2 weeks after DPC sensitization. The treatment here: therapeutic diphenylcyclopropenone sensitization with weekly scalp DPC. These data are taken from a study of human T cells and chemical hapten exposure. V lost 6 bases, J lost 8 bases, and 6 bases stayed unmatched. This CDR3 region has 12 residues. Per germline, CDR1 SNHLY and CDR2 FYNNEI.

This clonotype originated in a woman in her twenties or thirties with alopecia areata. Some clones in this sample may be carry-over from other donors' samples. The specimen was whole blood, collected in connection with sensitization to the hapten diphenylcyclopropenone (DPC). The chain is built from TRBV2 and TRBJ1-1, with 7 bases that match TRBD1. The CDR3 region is CASSEIQGEAFF. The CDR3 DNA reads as TGTGCCAGCAGCGAAATACAGGGGGAAGCTTTCTTT.